The 9 T cell receptor beta chains below were found in one sample sequenced in a study of cytomegalovirus exposure and HLA in healthy donors. PCR primers comprised 60 Vbeta and 13 Jbeta primers. TCRdb's copy holds only in-frame clones and misses some; the assay was immunoSEQ multiplex PCR. The table records 160,000 or so clones, about 75% of them present only once. The sequenced sample consisted of PBMCs. The source of these receptors is a man in his forties in good health and CMV-seropositive.

V gene TRBV5-1 combines with J gene TRBJ2-2, with D possibly being TRBD1 (6 bases). This CDR3 region has 15 residues. The ends were cut back, 2 bases at V and 1 base at J, with 9 bases in the middle. Germline CDR1 and CDR2: SGHRS and YFSETQ. CDR3 residues: CASSFRGWNTGELFF. In DNA form, the CDR3 reads TGCGCCAGCAGCTTCAGGGGATGGAACACCGGGGAGCTGTTTTTT.

In regard to this clone: A junction end diverges from the germline sequence, so it may reflect a read error. This chain connects TRBV9 to TRBJ1-5; D ambiguous. CDR1 and CDR2 (germline): SGDLS, YYNGEE. This CDR3 has 15 residues. The CDR3 protein is CASSVAGQINQPPHF. CDR3 sequence (DNA): TGTGCCAGCAGCGTAGCTGGGCAAATCAATCAGCCCCCGCATTTT.

A word on this clone: The junction shows a germline mismatch at one end, possibly a read error. The V call is TRBV29-1, the J call TRBJ2-7; 12 positions agree with TRBD1. Germline lookup yields CDR1 SQVTM and CDR2 ANQGSEA. This CDR3 is built from 13 residues. CDR3 in amino acids: CSVEGDRGREQYF. The CDR3 DNA sequence: TGCAGCGTAGAAGGGGACAGGGGGCGCGAGCAGTACTTC.

This clone has just a few counts. The J gene is TRBJ2-3, the V gene TRBV4-1, with a weak D call TRBD2 (5 bases). V was clipped by 3 bases and J by 0 bases, with 10 bases between them. The CDR3 totals 15 residues. CDR1 and CDR2 from the germline V gene are MGHRA and YSYEKL. In DNA form, the CDR3 reads TGCGCCAGCAGCCAGGGCGGACTGAGCACAGATACGCAGTATTTT. It codes for CASSQGGLSTDTQYF.

J is TRBJ2-3 and V is TRBV9; 11 bases are shared with TRBD2. Trimming took 4 bases from V and 0 from J; bases not matched to a gene: 13. This CDR3 has 19 amino acids. Germline V gene lookup returns CDR1 SGDLS and CDR2 YYNGEE. The CDR3 region has the DNA TGTGCCAGCAGCCCCCCGGCTCGTAGCGGGAGGGTAAGCACAGATACGCAGTATTTT. As protein: CASSPPARSGRVSTDTQYF. The complete variable domain, with remaining parts taken from reference TRBV9 and TRBJ2-3, reads DSGVTQTPKHLITATGQRVTLRCSPRSGDLSVYWYQQSLDQGLQFLIQYYNGEERAKGNILERFSAQQFPDLHSELNLSSLELGDSALYFCASSPPARSGRVSTDTQYFGPGTRLTVL.

This clone was picked up one time. This sequence joins TRBV5-1 and TRBJ1-4; 7 positions match TRBD1. V gave up 0 bases and J gave up 4 bases; unmatched junction bases: 3. The length of the CDR3 is 15 residues. Germline V gives CDR1 SGHRS, CDR2 YFSETQ. DNA for the CDR3: TGCGCCAGCAGCTTGGAGACAGGGTATAATGAAAAACTGTTTTTT. Its translation is CASSLETGYNEKLFF.

The rearrangement joins TRBV9 to TRBJ2-6; 9 nucleotides match TRBD2. CDR1 is SGDLS, CDR2 YYNGEE, per germline. J lost 1 base, V lost 2 bases, and 10 bases had no gene match. The CDR3 is 19 residues long. DNA of the CDR3: TGTGCCAGCAGCGTTCAAACCGGGACTAGCCCGTCTGGGGCCAACGTCCTGACTTTC. Encoded protein: CASSVQTGTSPSGANVLTF.

The chain is built from TRBV21-1 and TRBJ1-5; TRBD1, the D gene given by the table, was not confirmed from the DNA. TRBV21-1 is a recognized pseudogene. The length of the CDR3 is 17 residues. Here the CDR3 DNA reads TGTGCCAGCAGCAAACCGTGTCAGGGGTGGTATAATCAGCCCCAGCATTTT. Its translation is CASSKPCQGWYNQPQHF.

The chain joins TRBV4-1 to TRBJ1-4; D is uncertain. Germline assignment: CDR1 MGHRA and CDR2 YSYEKL. V dropped 1 base and J dropped 3 bases, with 3 bases sitting between them. There are 13 residues in the CDR3. The CDR3 DNA reads TGCGCCAGCAGCCAAGTCTCTAATGAAAAACTGTTTTTT. It encodes CASSQVSNEKLFF.